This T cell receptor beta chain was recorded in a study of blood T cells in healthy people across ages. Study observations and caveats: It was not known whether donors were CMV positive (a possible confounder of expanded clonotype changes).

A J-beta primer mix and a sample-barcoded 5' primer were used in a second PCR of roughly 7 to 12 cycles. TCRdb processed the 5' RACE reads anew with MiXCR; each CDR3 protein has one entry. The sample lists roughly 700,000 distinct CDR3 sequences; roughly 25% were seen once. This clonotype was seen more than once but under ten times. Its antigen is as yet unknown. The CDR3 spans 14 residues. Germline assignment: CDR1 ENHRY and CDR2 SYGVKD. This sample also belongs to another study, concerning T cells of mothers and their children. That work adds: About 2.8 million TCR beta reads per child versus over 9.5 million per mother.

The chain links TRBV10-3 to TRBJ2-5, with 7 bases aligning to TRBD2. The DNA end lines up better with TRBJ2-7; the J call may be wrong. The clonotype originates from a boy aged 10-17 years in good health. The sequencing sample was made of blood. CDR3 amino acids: CAISNLGLVYEQYF. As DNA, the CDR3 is TGTGCCATCAGCAACCTCGGACTAGTTTACGAGCAGTACTTC.